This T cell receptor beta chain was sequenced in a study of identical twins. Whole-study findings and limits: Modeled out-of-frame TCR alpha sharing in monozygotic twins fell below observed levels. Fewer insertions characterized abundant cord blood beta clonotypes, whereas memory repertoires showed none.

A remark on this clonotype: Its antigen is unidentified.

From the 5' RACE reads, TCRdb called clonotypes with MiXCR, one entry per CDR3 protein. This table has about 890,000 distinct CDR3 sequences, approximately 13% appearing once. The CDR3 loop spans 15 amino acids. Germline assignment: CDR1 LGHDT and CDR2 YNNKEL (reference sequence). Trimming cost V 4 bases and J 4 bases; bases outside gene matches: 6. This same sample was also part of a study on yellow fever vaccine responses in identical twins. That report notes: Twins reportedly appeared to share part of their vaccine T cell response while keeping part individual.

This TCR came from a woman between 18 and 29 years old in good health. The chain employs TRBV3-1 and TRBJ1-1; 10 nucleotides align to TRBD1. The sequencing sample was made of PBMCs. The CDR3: CASSRRTGGSTEAFF. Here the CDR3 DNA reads TGTGCCAGCAGCCGCCGGACAGGGGGGAGCACTGAAGCTTTCTTT.